The rows below give T cell receptor beta chains drawn from one sample of a study of human T cells and chemical hapten exposure. TCRdb recomputed calls from the RACE reads with MiXCR, one row per CDR3 protein. The profile shows over 80,000 distinct CDR3 sequences, roughly a tenth of them singletons. Sequences were derived from whole blood, sampled in connection with sensitization to the hapten diphenylcyclopropenone (DPC). These receptors all come from a woman younger than 45 with alopecia areata. Some clones in this sample may be carry-over from other donors' samples. Both conserved end residues are part of each CDR3.

TRBV6-5,CASNPPRGQGSHEQYF
TRBV11-1,CASSRRSQQYF
TRBV28,CASRRTGTDTQYF
TRBV5-4,CASSWTSVTDTQYF
TRBV28,CASSLIPGVISEQYF
TRBV10-3,CAILMGETSGNTQFF
TRBV7-2,CASSLNAGDFANEQFF
TRBV6-2/TRBV6-3,CASSLATAGTSLDEQFF
TRBV6-2/TRBV6-3,CASSYPSSYNEQFF
TRBV7-2,CASSPRPSPAFF
TRBV29-1,CSTGPGLDTEAFF
TRBV29-1,CSVDDLRTGGSYGYTF
TRBV29-1,CSGDSRTEAFF
TRBV11-2,CASSLYQDTQYF
TRBV30,CAWSVLGQGTWGFNQPQHF
TRBV18,CASSPDTEAFF
TRBV5-4,CASSSGTTNTGELFF
TRBV20-1,CSARSEFYEQYF
TRBV10-3,CAISESAGSTDTQYF
TRBV4-2,CASSLNSGTINEQFF
TRBV29-1,CSVQGQETQYF
TRBV27,CASSKPGLGGDEQFF
TRBV20-1,CSARDNEQFF
TRBV10-3,CANRGQGGGEQYF
TRBV19,CASSSTYTNYGYTF
TRBV18,CASSEMAGGYTEAFF
TRBV28,CASSFQLAKNIQYF
TRBV5-1,CASSPGTGGDEQFF
TRBV28,CASSFMGQGTGELFF
TRBV27,CASRISAGEAQPQHF
TRBV5-1,CASSLDSNQETQYF
TRBV4-3,CASSQDWLAGAPQYF